The next 15 T cell receptor beta chains were all read from a single sample in a study of T cells after yellow fever vaccination. Via MiXCR, TCRdb re-called the 5' RACE reads, giving one row per CDR3 protein. The sample has hundreds of thousands of distinct CDR3 sequences, 9% to 15% seen once. The specimen was PBMCs, collected on the day of the yellow fever booster vaccination. The receptors derive from a young man who received the YFV17D yellow fever vaccine.

There are a few counts of this clonotype. This chain uses TRBV18 with TRBJ1-1; D is uncertain. The CDR3 runs 12 residues. Looked up from germline, CDR1 is KGHSH and CDR2 is LQKENI. Trimming took 2 bases from V and 4 from J, leaving 5 bases between them. Here the CDR3 reads CASSPASTEAFF. DNA of the CDR3: TGTGCCAGCTCACCAGCCAGCACTGAAGCTTTCTTT.

The chain recombines TRBV9 with TRBJ2-1; 10 bases agree with TRBD2. This CDR3 spans 15 amino acids. Germline CDR1 SGDLS, CDR2 YYNGEE. The J segment lost 7 bases and the V segment lost 0 bases, leaving 4 bases of the junction unmatched. The CDR3 nucleotides read TGTGCCAGCAGCGTAGCTAGCGGGAGTCCAAATGAGCAGTTCTTC. This codes for CASSVASGSPNEQFF.

The chain couples TRBV25-1 to TRBJ1-4, with TRBD1 matching over 8 bases. The CDR3 loop spans 15 amino acids. Germline CDR1 reads MGHDK; CDR2 reads SYGVNS. V lost 1 base, J lost 5 bases, and 3 bases stayed unmatched. CDR3 region: CASSESGGENEKLFF. CDR3 in DNA: TGTGCCAGCAGTGAATCAGGGGGCGAAAATGAAAAACTGTTTTTT.

The chain carries TRBV6-5 and TRBJ2-3; D not certain. The CDR3 sequence is 14 residues long. V lost 0 bases to trimming and J lost 8 bases, with 12 bases between them. Germline CDR1 and CDR2: MNHEY and SVGAGI. CDR3 in DNA: TGTGCCAGCAGTTACTCGAAGGATGGAAGTACGCAGTATTTT. Translated: CASSYSKDGSTQYF.

There are many counts of this clonotype. This chain uses TRBV6-2 or TRBV6-3 with TRBJ2-1; a weak D match, TRBD2 (7 bases). The CDR3 spans 15 residues. Germline V CDR1 and CDR2: MNHEY, SVGEGT. V lost 8 bases and J 4 bases, leaving 18 bases between the germline ends. In DNA, the CDR3 is TGTGCCAGCGCTCTAAGGGGAGGGGGGTACAATGAGCAGTTCTTC. Translated, it gives CASALRGGGYNEQFF.

The chain links TRBV5-6 to TRBJ2-3; 8 bases line up with TRBD2. Germline V CDR1 and CDR2: SGHDT, YYEEEE. The CDR3 is made up of 16 amino acids. The trim removed 3 bases at V and 0 bases at J, leaving 6 bases unmatched. The CDR3 sequence: CASSSKAGASTDTQYF. The CDR3 nucleotides are TGTGCCAGCAGCTCTAAAGCGGGAGCGAGCACAGATACGCAGTATTTT.

This chain uses TRBV6-5 with TRBJ1-3; D is perhaps TRBD1 (6 bases). Trimming took off 4 bases at V and 2 bases at J, with 9 bases between the two ends. The CDR3 consists of 14 residues. Germline CDR1 and CDR2: MNHEY and SVGAGI. The CDR3 DNA follows: TGTGCCAGCAGTTCAGGGGAAGCTGGAAACACCATATATTTT. This encodes CASSSGEAGNTIYF.

The chain carries TRBV6-6 and TRBJ1-4, with D perhaps TRBD1 (5 bases). Germline values: CDR1 MNHNY, CDR2 SVGAGI (reference sequence). The ends were cut back, 8 bases at V and 8 bases at J, with 9 bases in the middle. CDR3 length: 11 residues. As DNA, the CDR3 is TGTGCCAGCGGGGGGAACGAAAAACTGTTTTTT. Its translation: CASGGNEKLFF.

This clonotype was detected a few times. The chain employs TRBV29-1 and TRBJ1-5; 7 bases are shared with TRBD1. V dropped 5 bases and J dropped 1; count of bases not matched to a gene: 5. This CDR3 has 14 amino acids. Germline-derived CDR1 and CDR2 are SQVTM and ANQGSEA. The CDR3, as DNA: TGCAGCGTTTCCGACAGGGTCAGCAATCAGCCCCAGCATTTT. Translation gives CSVSDRVSNQPQHF.

V usage is TRBV2 and J usage is TRBJ1-5; D call uncertain. The germline gives CDR1 SNHLY, CDR2 FYNNEI. CDR3 size: 15 residues. V shed 6 bases and J shed 0 bases, with 12 bases lying between them. CDR3 sequence: CASRVGSSSNQPQHF. CDR3 nucleotides: TGTGCCAGCAGGGTGGGCAGCTCTAGCAATCAGCCCCAGCATTTT.

The rearrangement uses TRBV20-1 and TRBJ1-4, with TRBD1 matching 11 bases. The germline V gene has CDR1 DFQATT and CDR2 SNEGSKA (reference sequence). CDR3 length: 13 residues. The V segment lost 6 bases and the J segment 8 bases; nucleotides outside the gene matches: 5. The CDR3 DNA reads as TGCAGTGCCACCGGACAGGGGGCAGAAAAACTGTTTTTT. Amino acids: CSATGQGAEKLFF.

The chain couples TRBV7-2 to TRBJ2-3, with D hard to call. V was clipped by 8 bases and J by 1 base, with 16 bases between them. Germline assignment: CDR1 SGHTA and CDR2 FQGNSA. This CDR3 comprises 15 residues. The CDR3: CASDNGGLRTDTQYF. CDR3 coding DNA: TGTGCCAGCGATAACGGTGGGCTTCGCACAGATACGCAGTATTTT.

This clonotype was counted only a few times. In nucleotides, the CDR3 is TGCGCCAGCAGCCAAGAGCCGATTCGGGGGCTAGCGGTAAACATTCAGTACTTC. The encoded protein is CASSQEPIRGLAVNIQYF. The rearrangement joins TRBV4-3 to TRBJ2-4; D may be TRBD2 (7 bases). Germline values: CDR1 LGHNA, CDR2 YSLEER. V lost 0 bases and J 6 bases, leaving 21 bases between the germline ends. The CDR3 runs to 18 residues.

This clonotype was counted only a few times. This chain links TRBV30 with TRBJ1-5; D is perhaps TRBD1 (5 bases). Germline V gene data show CDR1 as GTSNPN and CDR2 as SVGIG (reference sequence). The CDR3 length is 15 residues. V dropped 6 bases and J dropped 0 bases, with 15 bases sitting between them. CDR3 residues: CACTTGDYSNQPQHF. The CDR3 bases are TGTGCCTGTACAACAGGAGACTATAGCAATCAGCCCCAGCATTTT.

The J gene is TRBJ2-3, the V gene TRBV12-3 or TRBV12-4; D remains ambiguous. V was trimmed by 7 bases and J by 4 bases, leaving 12 bases between them. The CDR3 spans 13 residues. The CDR3 reads CASTTTRADTQYF. The CDR3 DNA reads as TGTGCCAGCACCACCACACGGGCAGATACGCAGTATTTT.